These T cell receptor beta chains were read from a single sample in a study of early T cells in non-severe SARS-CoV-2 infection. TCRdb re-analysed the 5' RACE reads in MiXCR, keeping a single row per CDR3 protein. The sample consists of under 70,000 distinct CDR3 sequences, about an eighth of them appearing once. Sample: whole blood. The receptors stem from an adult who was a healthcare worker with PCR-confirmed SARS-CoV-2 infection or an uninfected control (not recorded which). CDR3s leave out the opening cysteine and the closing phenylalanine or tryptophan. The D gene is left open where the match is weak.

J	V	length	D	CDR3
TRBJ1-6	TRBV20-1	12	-	SARVLGDNSPLH
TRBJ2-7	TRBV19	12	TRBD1	ASSLQGASDEQY
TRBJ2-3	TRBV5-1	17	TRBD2	ASSTKPGLAGFSTDTQY
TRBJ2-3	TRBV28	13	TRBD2	ATSPLAGGTDTQY
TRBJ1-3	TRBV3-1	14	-	ASSLRRTVSGNTIY
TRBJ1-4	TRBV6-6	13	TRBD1	ASSYSGTANEKLF
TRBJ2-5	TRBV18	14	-	ASSPALVSSGGTQY
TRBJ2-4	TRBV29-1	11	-	SARTESKNIQY
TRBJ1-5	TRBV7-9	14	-	ASNLLMDSYNQPQH
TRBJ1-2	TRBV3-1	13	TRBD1	ASSQGPTGGYGYT
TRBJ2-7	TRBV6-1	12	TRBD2	ARTSGRTSYEQY
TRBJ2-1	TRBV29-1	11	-	SVEGGDYNEQF
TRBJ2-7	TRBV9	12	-	ASSVGAGTGEQY
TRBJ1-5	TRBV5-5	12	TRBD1	ASSLVQGAQPQH
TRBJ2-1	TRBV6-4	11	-	ASSDGIADEQF
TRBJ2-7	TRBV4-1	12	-	ASSQGKTDYEQY
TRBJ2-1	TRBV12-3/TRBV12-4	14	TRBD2	ASSLAGGASGNEQF
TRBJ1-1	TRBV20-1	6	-	SARGGA
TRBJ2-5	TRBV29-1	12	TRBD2	SVDGSGGAETQY
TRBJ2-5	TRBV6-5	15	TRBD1	ASSYRGTGAYQETQY
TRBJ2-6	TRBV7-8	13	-	ASSYREAGANVLT
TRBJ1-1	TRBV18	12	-	ASSPREGITEAF
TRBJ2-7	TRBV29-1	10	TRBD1	SVYGTGYEQY
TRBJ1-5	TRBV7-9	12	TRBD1	ASSWGTGDQPQH
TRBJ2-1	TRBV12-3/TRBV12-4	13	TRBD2	ASSPLAGGRDEQF
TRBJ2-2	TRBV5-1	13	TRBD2	ASSPAGGDAGELF
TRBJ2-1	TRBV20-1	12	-	SAYSEEGSNEQF
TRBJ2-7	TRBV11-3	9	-	ASSTSYEQY
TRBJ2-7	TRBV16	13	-	ASSQSAGTTYEQY
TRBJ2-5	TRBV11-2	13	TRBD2	ASSLTGGTQETQY
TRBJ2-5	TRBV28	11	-	ASSLGLPGTQY
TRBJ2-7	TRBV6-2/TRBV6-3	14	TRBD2	ASSYGAGGPSYEQY
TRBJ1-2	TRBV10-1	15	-	ASPLGTREGSNYGYT
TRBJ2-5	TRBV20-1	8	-	SALRETQY
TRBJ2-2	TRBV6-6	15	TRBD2	ASSYSGRGANTGELF